This record concerns one T cell receptor beta chain sequence. Its target is not known. Germline CDR1 SGHRS, CDR2 YFSETQ. The CDR3 consists of 15 residues. The germline V and J ends were trimmed by 2 bases and 2 bases, with 14 bases remaining between them. The data stem from a study of shared clonotypes between healthy human individuals. Findings and caveats of the study: Sampling involved blood alone; tissue repertoires likely differ.

Deep-level settings were used for running the assay. Profiling relied on immunoSEQ multiplex PCR, and the TCRdb table lists in-frame clones only, not all of them. The sample shows some 900,000 clones, 60% to 85% of them seen only once. The chain uses TRBV5-1 and TRBJ2-7, with D possibly matching TRBD1 (5 bases). This TCR was recovered from a man between 18 and 29 years old in good health. Specimen: memory CD4+ T cells sorted from blood. As to subset: CD45RA-negative fraction. CDR3 in amino acids: CASSLTGLTPYEQYF. CDR3 nucleotide sequence: TGCGCCAGCAGCTTAACAGGCTTAACTCCCTACGAGCAGTACTTC.